The 5 T cell receptor beta chains reported below all come from one sample, sequenced in a study of shared clonotypes between healthy human individuals. Clones were sequenced by immunoSEQ multiplex PCR, and TCRdb holds only the in-frame ones, with some missing. In the table there are 550,000 to 600,000 clones, around three quarters of which are singletons. Specimen: PBMCs. All receptors derive from a woman aged 40 to 50 in good health. Some clones in this sample may be carry-over from other donors' samples.

V is TRBV9 and J is TRBJ1-2, with TRBD1 matching 7 bases. The V segment lost 4 bases and the J segment 5 bases; nucleotides outside the gene matches: 8. Looked up from germline, CDR1 is SGDLS and CDR2 is YYNGEE. The CDR3 runs 14 residues. CDR3 bases: TGTGCCAGCAGCCCCTCCGGACAGGTGTATGGCTACACCTTC. This translates into CASSPSGQVYGYTF.

V gene TRBV28 combines with J gene TRBJ2-7; D might be TRBD1 or TRBD2, each matching 5 bases. The CDR3 extends over 13 amino acids. Trimming stripped 4 bases from V and 7 bases from J, with 14 bases between. From germline, CDR1 is MDHEN and CDR2 SYDVKM. The CDR3 loop reads CASSSAWDREQYF. DNA of the CDR3: TGTGCCAGCAGTTCAGCATGGGACCGGGAGCAGTACTTC.

The V gene is TRBV6-1, the J gene TRBJ1-6; D not resolved. V was clipped by 3 bases and J by 10 bases, with 7 bases between them. CDR1 is MNHNS, CDR2 SASEGT, per germline. CDR3 length: 12 amino acids. The CDR3 DNA follows: TGTGCCAGCAGTGACATTCCGTCACCCCTCCACTTT. It specifies CASSDIPSPLHF.

This clone was recorded only once. V and J are TRBV11-2 and TRBJ2-1; no reliable D call. The V end lost 0 bases, the J end lost 2 bases, and 5 bases lay between the germline ends. The germline V gene has CDR1 SGHAT and CDR2 FQNNGV. CDR3 length: 14 residues. The CDR3 DNA reads as TGTGCCAGCAGCTTAGATTTTCCCTACAATGAGCAGTTCTTC. Translating gives CASSLDFPYNEQFF.

J is TRBJ2-7 and V is TRBV4-2; 7 nucleotides align to TRBD2. The germline V gene has CDR1 LGHNA and CDR2 YNFKEQ. The CDR3 contains 16 residues. Unmatched junction bases numbered 10, after V lost 1 base and J lost 4 bases. This CDR3 is CASSQVGAGNWYEQYF. The CDR3 DNA reads TGTGCCAGCAGCCAAGTGGGAGCGGGAAATTGGTACGAGCAGTACTTC.